The source of this T cell receptor beta chain is a study of T cell repertoires in ileal Crohn's disease. Study in general: About half of patients got postoperative therapy: about twelve thiopurines, approximately 18 anti-TNF. At postoperative colonoscopy, neoterminal ileum biopsies were taken as M6. Study observations and caveats: High-frequency clones were more common in sorted CD8 than CD4 cells. Endoscopy was done a median approximately seven months after surgery.

Stated time point: neoterminal ileum biopsy at postoperative endoscopy, about 6 months after surgery. Assay used: immunoSEQ multiplex PCR; TCRdb lists only in-frame clones, some missing. Of some 11,000 clones in the sample, roughly 72% were seen once. Points on this clone: As yet, its antigen is unknown. The junction shows a germline mismatch at one end, possibly a read error.

This clonotype was obtained from an adult with Crohn's disease. The sample comprised ileal tissue.

CDR3: CASSFRQGSGNEQFF. Written as DNA, the CDR3 is TGTGCTAGCAGCTTCCGACAGGGGAGTGGAAATGAGCAGTTCTTC. The V and J genes are TRBV7-7 and TRBJ2-1; 8 bases agree with TRBD1. The CDR3 covers 15 residues. In germline, CDR1 is SSHAT, CDR2 FNYEAQ (reference sequence).